Listed here are 19 T cell receptor beta chains from one sample, sequenced in a study of multiple sclerosis patients with progressive multifocal leukoencephalopathy. Assay used: immunoSEQ multiplex PCR; TCRdb lists only in-frame clones, some missing. Seen here are about 32,000 clones, 80% to 95% observed once, and the top ten hold 1.9%. Time point noted: before natalizumab initiation. Sequenced input: PBMCs. All receptors come from a man in his thirties or forties with multiple sclerosis.

The chain carries TRBV5-6 and TRBJ1-2, with D possibly TRBD1 on 5 matching bases. The CDR3 contains 14 residues. V gave up 3 bases and J gave up 2 bases, with 11 bases separating them. Looked up from germline, CDR1 is SGHDT and CDR2 is YYEEEE. CDR3 sequence reads: CASSSAGLNYGYTF. In DNA form, the CDR3 reads TGTGCCAGCAGCTCGGCAGGGCTAAACTATGGCTACACCTTC.

This clone has a handful of counts. V is TRBV27 and J is TRBJ2-5, with D possibly matching TRBD2 (7 bases). The V end was cut by 5 bases, the J end by 9 bases, with 13 bases between. Germline V lookup: CDR1 MNHEY, CDR2 SMNVEV (reference sequence). The CDR3 has 12 residues. As DNA, the CDR3 is TGTGCCAGCAGTCTTGGGGGGGGCCCCCAGTACTTC. It is translated as CASSLGGGPQYF.

The rearrangement links TRBV7-9 to TRBJ2-2, with D perhaps TRBD2 (6 bases). CDR3 length equals 18 residues. Germline CDR1 and CDR2: SEHNR and FQNEAQ (reference sequence). With 2 bases removed from V and 6 bases from J, the gap between germline ends came to 22 bases. The CDR3 reads CASSLPNTGTPIPGELFF. CDR3 sequence (DNA): TGTGCCAGCAGCTTACCGAATACCGGGACTCCAATCCCCGGGGAGCTGTTTTTT.

This sequence joins TRBV6-5 and TRBJ2-1; the D gene is possibly TRBD2 (6 bases). The CDR3 extends over 13 amino acids. Deletions cut 6 bases from V and 4 bases from J, with 10 bases between. The germline V gene encodes CDR1 MNHEY and CDR2 SVGAGI. The CDR3 nucleotides read TGTGCCAGCAGACCCGGGGGATACAATGAGCAGTTCTTC. This encodes CASRPGGYNEQFF.

This clone was observed a few times. This chain joins TRBV5-1 and TRBJ2-3, with 11 bases aligning to TRBD1. CDR1 is SGHRS, CDR2 YFSETQ, per germline. This CDR3 has 16 amino acids. After removal of 6 bases from V and 4 bases from J, the junction contained 10 bases not matched to a gene. This chain's CDR3 is CASTGTGGNLADTQYF. CDR3 nucleotides: TGCGCCAGCACCGGGACAGGGGGGAATTTGGCAGATACGCAGTATTTT.

This chain links TRBV4-1 with TRBJ2-3; TRBD2 aligns across 13 bases. Germline assignment: CDR1 MGHRA and CDR2 YSYEKL. CDR3 length: 19 amino acids. Losses at the gene ends were 1 base for V and 6 bases for J; bases not matched to a gene: 13. In nucleotides, the CDR3 is TGCGCCAGCAGCCAAGTATACCTCCGACTAGCGGGAGGTTCCGATACGCAGTATTTT. This sequence encodes CASSQVYLRLAGGSDTQYF.

V gene TRBV7-2 combines with J gene TRBJ1-3; 9 bases agree with TRBD1. The CDR3 runs to 17 residues. Germline-derived CDR1 and CDR2 are SGHTA and FQGNSA. Trimming removed 1 base from V and 2 bases from J; junction bases left unmatched: 6. DNA for the CDR3: TGTGCCAGCAGCTTAGTAACCACAGGGGGCACTGGAAACACCATATATTTT. Its translation: CASSLVTTGGTGNTIYF.

In this sample, this clone turned up a few times. The CDR3 loop is CASSELAGGGPQHF. CDR3 coding DNA: TGTGCCAGCAGTGAACTGGCAGGCGGGGGGCCCCAGCATTTT. This chain uses TRBV6-1 with TRBJ1-5; tentatively, D is TRBD1 (5 bases). CDR3 length: 14 amino acids. Germline V gene data show CDR1 as MNHNS and CDR2 as SASEGT. V lost 2 bases and J 9 bases, leaving 14 bases between the germline ends.

In its sample, this clone was seen once. The chain carries TRBV15 and TRBJ1-2; D perhaps matches TRBD1 (5 bases). CDR3 length: 16 residues. V was cut by 0 bases and J by 0 bases, with 11 bases left in between. Germline CDR1 is LNHNV and CDR2 is YYDKDF (reference sequence). CDR3 DNA sequence: TGTGCCACCAGCAGAGATCGTAGGGACCCTAACTATGGCTACACCTTC. It yields the protein CATSRDRRDPNYGYTF.

V and J are TRBV14 and TRBJ1-3; D unclear. This CDR3 comprises 16 residues. The germline gives CDR1 SGHDN, CDR2 FVKESK. The ends were cut back, 2 bases at V and 0 bases at J, with 11 bases in the middle. The CDR3 DNA reads TGTGCCAGCAGCCAAATGACTCTTGGCTCTGGAAACACCATATATTTT. Its protein product is CASSQMTLGSGNTIYF.

The chain combines TRBV7-2 with TRBJ2-7, with TRBD1 matching 8 bases. Germline CDR1 SGHTA, CDR2 FQGNSA. The CDR3 covers 15 residues. The J segment lost 2 bases and the V segment lost 8 bases, leaving 11 bases of the junction unmatched. The CDR3 loop reads CASGLSPDRAYEQYF. The CDR3 bases are TGTGCCAGCGGGTTGAGCCCGGACAGGGCCTACGAGCAGTACTTC.

The gene calls are TRBV27 and TRBJ2-1; no firm D call. V lost 4 bases and J 7 bases, leaving 17 bases between the germline ends. Germline V CDR1 and CDR2: MNHEY, SMNVEV (reference sequence). The CDR3 spans 15 residues. The CDR3 DNA is TGTGCCAGCAGTTCCCGTTGGGTGGTAGAAAATGAGCAGTTCTTC. As protein: CASSSRWVVENEQFF.

The chain is built from TRBV7-9 and TRBJ1-2; 8 bases are shared with TRBD1. Germline CDR1 reads SEHNR; CDR2 reads FQNEAQ (reference sequence). The CDR3 totals 15 residues. Losses at the gene ends were 5 bases for V and 0 bases for J; bases not matched to a gene: 5. The CDR3: CASSHTGGPNYGYTF. CDR3 DNA sequence: TGTGCCAGCAGCCATACAGGGGGACCTAACTATGGCTACACCTTC.

The CDR3 DNA reads as TGTGCCAGCAGCTCTGGGGTGGTCCTTAGCTCTGGAAACACCATATATTTT. This sequence encodes CASSSGVVLSSGNTIYF. The chain recombines TRBV7-8 with TRBJ1-3; no clear D. This CDR3 has 17 amino acids. V shed 4 bases and J shed 0 bases, with 16 bases lying between them. CDR1 SGHVS and CDR2 FQNEAQ come from the germline V gene.

To note about this clone: The junction and the germline gene differ at one end; a read error may be behind it. The V call is TRBV7-7, the J call TRBJ2-2; D not resolved. This CDR3 spans 16 amino acids. CDR1 is SSHAT and CDR2 is FNYEAQ in the germline V gene (reference sequence). The CDR3 DNA is TGTGCTAGCAGCTCCAAAAGGGTTAAGAACACCGGGGAGCTGTTTTTT. Translated: CASSSKRVKNTGELFF.

This clone appeared a single time. The chain joins TRBV19 to TRBJ2-7; no definite D call. CDR1 is LNHDA and CDR2 is SQIVND in the germline V gene (reference sequence). This CDR3 is built from 11 residues. V was shortened by 6 bases and J by 3 bases, with 6 bases between the two germline ends. Written as DNA, the CDR3 is TGTGCCAGTAGCGCAGGCTACGAGCAGTACTTC. Translating it yields CASSAGYEQYF.

The chain links TRBV7-9 to TRBJ1-4; TRBD1 might be the D (6 bases). This CDR3 has 14 amino acids. Trimming removed 5 bases from V and 7 bases from J, with 14 bases in between. Germline values: CDR1 SEHNR, CDR2 FQNEAQ (reference sequence). CDR3 nucleotides: TGTGCCAGCAGCCCAGAAGGGGGTGGTGAAAAACTGTTTTTT. It is translated as CASSPEGGGEKLFF.

In DNA form, the CDR3 reads TGTGCCAGCAGCAGGGAGCGGGGAAACACCATATATTTT. Translating gives CASSRERGNTIYF. The V call is TRBV9, the J call TRBJ1-3; no definite D call. The V gene's germline CDR1 is SGDLS and CDR2 YYNGEE. The CDR3 has 13 residues. Between the trimmed V and J ends, which lost 4 bases and 4 bases, there was a span of 9 bases. Supplemented by reference TRBV9 and TRBJ1-3, the full variable domain reads DSGVTQTPKHLITATGQRVTLRCSPRSGDLSVYWYQQSLDQGLQFLIQYYNGEERAKGNILERFSAQQFPDLHSELNLSSLELGDSALYFCASSRERGNTIYFGEGSWLTVV.

This clone was observed once. The chain links TRBV19 to TRBJ1-5, with TRBD1 identical over 7 bases. The CDR3 has 16 residues. Germline values: CDR1 LNHDA, CDR2 SQIVND (reference sequence). With V trimmed by 7 bases and J by 3 bases, 12 bases remained unmatched. The CDR3 is CASTRPGTVFNQPQHF. The CDR3 nucleotides read TGTGCCAGTACCCGACCCGGGACAGTATTCAATCAGCCCCAGCATTTT.